This T cell receptor beta chain was profiled in a study of cytotoxic CD8 clonotypes in ibrutinib-treated CLL. Measured with immunoSEQ multiplex PCR; TCRdb has only the in-frame clones, and not every one. The table has over 120,000 clones, 79% seen once. The clonotype comes from a human donor with chronic lymphocytic leukemia. The specimen comprised PBMCs, sampled after 12 months of ibrutinib treatment.

The CDR3: CASSRGQTGELFF. The CDR3 nucleotides are TGTGCCAGCAGCAGGGGGCAAACCGGGGAGCTGTTTTTT. This chain uses TRBV2 with TRBJ2-2, with 8 bases matching TRBD1. CDR1 and CDR2 (germline): SNHLY, FYNNEI. There are 13 residues in the CDR3. V dropped 6 bases and J dropped 5; count of bases not matched to a gene: 2.